This is a list of T cell receptor beta chains from one sample in a study of cytomegalovirus exposure and HLA in healthy donors. The repertoire was sequenced with immunoSEQ multiplex PCR; TCRdb's copy has only in-frame clones and lacks some. The sample consists of some 170,000 clones, roughly 90% of them appearing once. Sequenced: PBMCs. The receptors derive from a woman aged 18-29 years in good health and CMV-seronegative. CDR3s include the opening cysteine and the closing phenylalanine or tryptophan. Each record gives: clone size, J gene, D gene, V gene, CDR3 DNA, CDR3 protein. A D gene is named only where the DNA matches it firmly. The size field is filled for only some rows; it gives once, few, many or a size class.

clone_size: .
j_call: TRBJ2-3
d_call: TRBD1
v_call: TRBV5-1
cdr3_nt: TGCGCCAGCAGCTACGTCACCGGGACAGCAGATACGCAGTATTTT
cdr3_aa: CASSYVTGTADTQYF

clone_size: .
j_call: TRBJ2-2
d_call: .
v_call: TRBV30
cdr3_nt: TGTGCCTCGGGGACTCCTGTAACGAACACCGGGGAGCTGTTTTTT
cdr3_aa: CASGTPVTNTGELFF

clone_size: .
j_call: TRBJ1-4
d_call: .
v_call: TRBV4-1
cdr3_nt: TGCGCCAGCAGCCAAGATCTAGTTGGAGGGCTGTTTTTT
cdr3_aa: CASSQDLVGGLFF

clone_size: .
j_call: TRBJ2-7
d_call: .
v_call: TRBV4-2
cdr3_nt: TGTGCCAGCAGCCAAGATCGGGGACTCTCGTACGAGCAGTACTTC
cdr3_aa: CASSQDRGLSYEQYF

clone_size: .
j_call: TRBJ1-5
d_call: .
v_call: TRBV25-1
cdr3_nt: TGTGCCAGCAGTGAAGACAGTGCAGGGGATCCCAATCAGCCCCAGCATTTT
cdr3_aa: CASSEDSAGDPNQPQHF

clone_size: .
j_call: TRBJ2-7
d_call: TRBD2
v_call: TRBV4-1
cdr3_nt: TGCGCCAGCAGCCTAGGCGGGGGGAGGAGGGGCGAGCAGTACTTC
cdr3_aa: CASSLGGGRRGEQYF

clone_size: .
j_call: TRBJ2-5
d_call: TRBD1
v_call: TRBV30
cdr3_nt: TGTGCCTGGAGTCCGGGACAGCTGCGAGAGACCCAGTACTTC
cdr3_aa: CAWSPGQLRETQYF

clone_size: .
j_call: TRBJ2-1
d_call: .
v_call: TRBV18
cdr3_nt: TGTGCCAGCTCACCCGAACAGGACAATGAGCAGTTCTTC
cdr3_aa: CASSPEQDNEQFF

clone_size: once
j_call: TRBJ2-2
d_call: .
v_call: TRBV4-1
cdr3_nt: TGCGCCAGCAGCCTCCCGGATATCGGGACCGGGGAGCTGTTTTTT
cdr3_aa: CASSLPDIGTGELFF

clone_size: .
j_call: TRBJ1-2
d_call: .
v_call: TRBV2
cdr3_nt: TGTGCCAGCAGTGTGCCCGAAGCCTTCGGCTACACCTTC
cdr3_aa: CASSVPEAFGYTF

clone_size: .
j_call: TRBJ2-3
d_call: .
v_call: TRBV7-3
cdr3_nt: TGTGCCAGCAGCCGAGGGAACCCCACAGATACGCAGTATTTT
cdr3_aa: CASSRGNPTDTQYF

clone_size: .
j_call: TRBJ1-4
d_call: TRBD1
v_call: TRBV18
cdr3_nt: TGTGCCAGCTCACAGACAGGGGGAAGGGAAAAACTGTTTTTT
cdr3_aa: CASSQTGGREKLFF

clone_size: once
j_call: TRBJ2-5
d_call: .
v_call: TRBV5-4
cdr3_nt: TGTGCCAGCAGCTTGAACACAGGGTATCAAGAGACCCAGTACTTC
cdr3_aa: CASSLNTGYQETQYF

clone_size: .
j_call: TRBJ1-2
d_call: .
v_call: TRBV7-9
cdr3_nt: TGTGCCAGCAGCCCCCCCTGGGCTCTCAACTATGGCTACACCTTC
cdr3_aa: CASSPPWALNYGYTF

clone_size: once
j_call: TRBJ1-5
d_call: .
v_call: TRBV19
cdr3_nt: TGTGCCAGTAGTACTTATCCGGGACAGCCCCAGCATTTT
cdr3_aa: CASSTYPGQPQHF

clone_size: .
j_call: TRBJ2-2
d_call: .
v_call: TRBV9
cdr3_nt: TGTGCCAGCAGCGGACAGACGTCCGGGGAGCTGTTTTTT
cdr3_aa: CASSGQTSGELFF

clone_size: .
j_call: TRBJ2-5
d_call: .
v_call: TRBV27
cdr3_nt: TGTGCCAGCAGTTTATTGTCCCGAGAGACCCAGTACTTC
cdr3_aa: CASSLLSRETQYF

clone_size: .
j_call: TRBJ1-5
d_call: TRBD1
v_call: TRBV2
cdr3_nt: TGTGCCAGCAGACGAGACAGGGGTGACAATCAGCCCCAGCATTTT
cdr3_aa: CASRRDRGDNQPQHF

clone_size: few
j_call: TRBJ1-5
d_call: TRBD1
v_call: TRBV4-1
cdr3_nt: TGCGCCAGCAGCCAGGACAGGGGGAATCAGCCCCAGCATTTT
cdr3_aa: CASSQDRGNQPQHF

clone_size: .
j_call: TRBJ2-7
d_call: TRBD2
v_call: TRBV6-1
cdr3_nt: TGTGCCAGCAGTGAGGGAGCGGGGGTTCTAGACGAGCAGTACTTC
cdr3_aa: CASSEGAGVLDEQYF